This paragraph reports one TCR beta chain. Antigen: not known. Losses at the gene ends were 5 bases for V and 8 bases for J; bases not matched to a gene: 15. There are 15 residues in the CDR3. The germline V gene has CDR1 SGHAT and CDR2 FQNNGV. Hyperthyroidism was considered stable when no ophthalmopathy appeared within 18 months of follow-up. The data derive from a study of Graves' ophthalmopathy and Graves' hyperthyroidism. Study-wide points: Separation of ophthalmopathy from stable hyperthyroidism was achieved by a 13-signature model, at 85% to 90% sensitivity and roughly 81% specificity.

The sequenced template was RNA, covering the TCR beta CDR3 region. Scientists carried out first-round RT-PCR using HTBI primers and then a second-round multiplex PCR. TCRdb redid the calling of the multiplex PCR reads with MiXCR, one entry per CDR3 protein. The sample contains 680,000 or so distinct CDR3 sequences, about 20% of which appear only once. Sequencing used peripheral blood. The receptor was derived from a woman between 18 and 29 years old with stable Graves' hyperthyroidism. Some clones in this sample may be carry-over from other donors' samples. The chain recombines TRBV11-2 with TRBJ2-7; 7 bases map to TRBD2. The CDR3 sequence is CASSTQLAAPGKQYF. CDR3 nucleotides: TGTGCCAGCAGCACCCAGCTAGCGGCCCCAGGAAAGCAGTACTTC.